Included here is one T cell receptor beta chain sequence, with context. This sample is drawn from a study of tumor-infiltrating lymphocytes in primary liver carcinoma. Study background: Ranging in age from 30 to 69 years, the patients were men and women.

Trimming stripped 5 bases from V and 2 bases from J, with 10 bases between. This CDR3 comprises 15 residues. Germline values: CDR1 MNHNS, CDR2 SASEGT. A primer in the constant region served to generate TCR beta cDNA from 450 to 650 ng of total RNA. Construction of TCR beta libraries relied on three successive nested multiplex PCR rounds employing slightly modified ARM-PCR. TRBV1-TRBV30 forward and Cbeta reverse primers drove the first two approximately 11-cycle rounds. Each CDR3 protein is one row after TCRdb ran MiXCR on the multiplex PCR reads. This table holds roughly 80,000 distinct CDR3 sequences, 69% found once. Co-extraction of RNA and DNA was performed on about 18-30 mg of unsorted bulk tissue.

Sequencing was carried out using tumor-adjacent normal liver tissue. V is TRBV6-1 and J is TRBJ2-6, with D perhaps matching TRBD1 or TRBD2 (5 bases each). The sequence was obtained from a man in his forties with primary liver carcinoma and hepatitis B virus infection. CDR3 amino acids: CASSPRGAGANVLTF. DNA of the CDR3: TGTGCCAGCAGTCCCCGAGGGGCTGGGGCCAACGTCCTGACTTTC.